The present T cell receptor beta chain was sequenced within a study of vaccination and CD4 T cells after COVID-19. Study details: Culture controls were given either a CEFX pool, an HIV-1 Nef pool, or no peptide. General study findings and limits: A nonsignificant median increase from around 20 to 38 SARS-CoV-2-reactive clonotypes was observed.

The assay that was used to sequence DNA from cultured CD4+ T cells was the Oncomine TCR Beta short-read assay. From cultured CD4+ T cells, genomic DNA was extracted. TCRdb ran MiXCR on the PCR reads and lists one entry per CDR3 protein. The sample holds 7,500 to 10,000 distinct CDR3 sequences; about a third are singletons and the top ten take 15%. CDR1 and CDR2 from the germline V gene are MNHNS and SASEGT. The length of the CDR3 is 14 residues. V was shortened by 5 bases and J by 7 bases, with 12 bases between the two germline ends. This clonotype was seen a handful of times. The antigen remains undetermined. Treatment specified: roughly 11-day PBMC culture with coronavirus spike peptide pools or control peptides (ViraFEST assay). CD4+ T cells of the unexposed donor were collected before the COVID-19 pandemic (2011-2018). Wells contained 1.5 million to 2.5 million PBMCs each, and these were cultured with 8 to 10 IU/ml IL-2 and about 11 ug/ml peptide pools.

The sequenced sample was CD4+ T cells from blood, cultured in vitro. This TCR was recovered from a human donor in good health. The chain employs TRBV6-1 and TRBJ1-6; tentative D call: TRBD1 (5 bases). For the CDR3, the DNA is TGTGCCAGCAGTCCACCGGGACGAAATTCACCCCTCCACTTT. It yields the protein CASSPPGRNSPLHF.